This TCR beta chain was identified during a study of cytomegalovirus exposure and HLA in healthy donors listed by TCRdb under 2017. About the investigation overall: An earlier analysis of several hundred of the donors reported 276 Gb of sequence data and roughly 120 million unique TCR beta sequences obtained from some 170 million T cells. A later genetic analysis used genome-wide SNP genotypes for about 60% of the roughly 700 donors, treating that subset as a discovery cohort. Every discovery cohort repertoire had been produced on one sequencing platform. The study combined high-throughput TCR immunosequencing, statistical association of individual TCRs with disease status, and machine learning to predict cytomegalovirus infection status. Among around 400 genotyped donors of the cohort, an average of around 240,000 unique TCR beta nucleotide sequences was sequenced per donor, of which roughly 17% were non-productive. Of the roughly 400 genotyped donors, approximately 81% were placed in the genetic ancestry cluster associated with self-reported Caucasian donors. Typing coverage differed by locus: A, B, C, DRB1 and DQB1 were typed in roughly 620-630 donors, DQA1 in about 550, DPA1 in 600 to 610, and DPB1 in 400 to 490. Alongside the repertoire data, information on donor age, sex, ethnicity and CMV serostatus was compiled. The study was designed to test whether signatures of past pathogen exposure could be identified by cataloging public T cell receptors. To study patterns of TCR occurrence, a later analysis re-analyzed previously published TCR beta repertoires from 600 to 750 donors and added high-resolution HLA genotyping. An earlier analysis of roughly 600 of the donors used high-throughput TCR beta sequencing to judge whether each TCR beta V gene segment behaved as functional or pseudogenic. Besides the first cohort of about 730 subjects, a separate validation cohort made up of 120 different subjects was used. The T cell repertoires of 666 subjects were profiled by immunosequencing and related to cytomegalovirus serostatus. Four to six DR-DQ haplotypes were handled as single units for association and clustering, since linkage in the cohort was strong. The later analysis used no new phenotypic data to find candidate immune exposures, relying instead on TCR beta sequences and their occurrence across donors. Class I and class II HLA loci were covered by the typing at four-digit resolution. An early release covering roughly 600 HLA-typed donors comprised approximately 290 gigabases of sequencing data and some 79 million unique TCR sequences.

Study-wide conclusions, independent of this receptor: Most CMV-associated TCR beta chains appeared to be HLA-restricted in a later analysis, and the HLA associations seemed to be driven largely by CMV exposure. Because some donors lacked HLA typing at each locus, the association tests relied only on the typed subset. At a false discovery rate of 0.05, a later analysis linked some 17,000 TCR beta sequences to specific HLA alleles. When HLA alleles, especially DR and DQ, strongly co-occurred, attributing TCR associations to individual alleles was difficult. For the cohort, immune exposure information was limited to CMV serostatus. In a later analysis, several top co-occurrence clusters were reported to appear linked to parvovirus B19, influenza, CMV and Epstein-Barr virus. The authors suggested that the approach could potentially be extended to other disease states and immunological phenotypes. A later analysis found that HLA-associated TCR beta chains were more clonally expanded and had lower generation probabilities than equally common non-associated chains. Some 15 rarely observed V segments, including chromosome 9 orphons, were excluded from the earlier analysis of some 590 of the donors because counts were too low. V-gene and J-gene trimming of TCR beta chains was associated with a missense DCLRE1C variant in a later genetic analysis, and the association was replicated in an independent cohort. In an earlier analysis of approximately 590 of the donors, most TCR beta V segments appeared in productive rearrangements about 87% or about 30% of the time, broadly matching IMGT annotations. While some public TCRs were present in many individuals, most TCR sequences turned up only very rarely across donors. This cohort had only TCR beta chains sequenced, and the lack of alpha or paired-chain data limited which features could be detected. Cytomegalovirus status was reported to be diagnosed by the classifier with high specificity and sensitivity in both the original and validation cohorts. In vitro tests confirmed that three of the cytomegalovirus-associated TCR beta chains recognize cytomegalovirus antigens. Sequencing depth was assumed to be roughly uniform across donors in the presence/absence analyses, though that assumption may not hold. Linkage disequilibrium might explain the correlated functional status among segregating V segments, but an unknown experimental factor could not be excluded. The sequencing pipeline was judged likely to have produced a cluster of highly shared sequence variants as a technical artifact. A total of 150 to 200 TCR beta chains were listed by the study as associated with cytomegalovirus. A later analysis found that TCR association rates varied across HLA loci, with DRB1 alleles showing the most associated TCRs and HLA-C alleles the fewest. In a later genetic analysis, fewer N-insertions in productive TCRs were reported among donors in an Asian-associated ancestry cluster than the approximately 710-donor mean. A further reported finding was that TCR beta sequences accurately predicted the HLA-A and HLA-B alleles for most subjects in the first cohort. Some IMGT-functional V segments, including TRBV6-2 and TRBV6-3, could not be distinguished by the 87-base-pair reads and were therefore excluded.

From the cysteine through the phenylalanine, the CDR3 covers 13 amino acids. Only the CDR3 region is kept as DNA, spanning 39 bases read in frame from base 1. Reading the germline V gene gives CDR1 MDHEN and CDR2 SYDVKM. Relative to germline, V is 8 bases shorter and J is 2 bases shorter, with 13 bases between their ends. Worth noting for this clone: The antigen this receptor binds is unknown. No clone much larger than this one lies a single base away; base qualities are absent.

To prepare the library, the immunoSEQ multiplex PCR assay was applied. For the multiplex PCR, a mixture combining 60 forward primers for TCR Vbeta segments and 13 reverse primers for TCR Jbeta segments was used. Amplification of the CDR3 region of rearranged TCR beta genes was performed with a multiplex PCR assay on genomic DNA. Amplified TCR beta libraries were sequenced as 87-base-pair reads on the Illumina HiSeq System. From the authors' description of their analysis: Across the roughly 700 repertoires, a later analysis counted 80 million or so unique TCR beta chains, roughly 11 million of which were shared by at least two donors. To remove PCR and sequencing errors, raw reads were error-corrected and collapsed into unique sequences using a nearest-neighbor algorithm that merged closely related sequences. Alignment of CDR3 sequences to IMGT reference sequences was used to assign V, D and J gene segments. For a sequence to be retained, at least a six-nucleotide match to both a V gene segment and a J gene segment was required. Rearrangements were called productive when the CDR3 lacked stop codons and stayed in frame with V and J; all others were non-productive. CDR3 was defined by IMGT convention, running from the second conserved V-encoded cysteine to the conserved J-encoded phenylalanine. The earlier analysis of about 610 of the donors excluded any sequence lacking an unambiguous match to a single V gene segment. In an earlier analysis of approximately 500 of the donors, a V segment was called functional when productive rearrangements were above 56.7%, and segregating when the standard deviation between donors exceeded 5%. To diagnose cytomegalovirus status from the catalog of TCR beta chain sequences, a statistical classification framework was built. A later analysis assigned V and J genes by comparing TCR nucleotide sequences with IMGT/GENE-DB human TR gene sequences. Using the TCRdist pipeline, a later analysis assigned CDR3 sequences along with most-parsimonious VDJ recombination scenarios. In a later analysis, every TCR beta chain was defined by the combination of its CDR3 amino acid sequence and its V-gene family, and reads without a unique V-gene family were dropped. A later analysis removed nearly 600 highly shared, low-generation-probability nucleotide sequences to deal with suspected cross-contamination and a sequencing artifact. In a later analysis, a clonal expansion index for each public chain was calculated from normalized within-repertoire ranks of inferred template counts. In a later analysis, generation probabilities were computed with a VDJ recombination model fitted to out-of-frame rearrangements, and the resulting probabilities were checked against IGoR. In a later analysis, hypergeometric tests were used to score TCR-TCR, TCR-HLA and TCR-CMV co-occurrence, with a repertoire-size bias correction applied to TCR pairs. False discovery rates were estimated in a later analysis by permuting HLA or CMV assignments 20 times. In a later analysis, co-occurring TCRs were grouped with DBSCAN, and TCRdist sequence similarity was added when clustering was performed within HLA-allele-positive subsets. Co-occurrence clustering excluded repertoires with fewer than 30,000 or more than 120,000 public chains, plus five with anomalous nucleotide sharing. Drawn from immuneACCESS, this table holds only the in-frame rearrangements with V and J called that TCRdb kept. Clones are partly lost; checked studies trace under half to an unresolved V gene and leave the rest unexplained. For V, J and clone size, that table is used; D and trimming come from the DNA. Counted in this sample were 90,000 to 150,000 clones; approximately 79% of them appeared once. The ten biggest clones cover about 16% of the sample.

In total, 500 to 700 healthy bone marrow donors made up the cohort. All cohort members were sampled while nominally healthy, although unrecorded immune exposures were likely present. The donor tested CMV seropositive and was one of the 289 seropositive cohort members. Every donor gave a peripheral blood sample, and the peripheral blood mononuclear cells from that sample were used for TCR beta sequencing. The Qiagen DNeasy Blood Extraction Kit was used to extract genomic DNA from the blood cell samples. Material: PBMCs. The source of this sequence is a man between 45 and 60 years old in good health and CMV-seropositive. The chain employs TRBV28 and TRBJ2-7; the D region possibly corresponds to TRBD1 (5 bases align). The CDR3: CASSNPGTYEQYF. The DNA reads TGTGCCAGCTCCAACCCAGGGACCTACGAGCAGTACTTC. Supplemented by the reference TRBV28 and TRBJ2-7 proteins around the CDR3, the complete variable domain is DVKVTQSSRYLVKRTGEKVFLECVQDMDHENMFWYRQDPGLGLRLIYFSYDVKMKEKGDIPEGYSVSREKKERFSLILESASTNQTSMYLCASSNPGTYEQYFGPGTRLTVT.